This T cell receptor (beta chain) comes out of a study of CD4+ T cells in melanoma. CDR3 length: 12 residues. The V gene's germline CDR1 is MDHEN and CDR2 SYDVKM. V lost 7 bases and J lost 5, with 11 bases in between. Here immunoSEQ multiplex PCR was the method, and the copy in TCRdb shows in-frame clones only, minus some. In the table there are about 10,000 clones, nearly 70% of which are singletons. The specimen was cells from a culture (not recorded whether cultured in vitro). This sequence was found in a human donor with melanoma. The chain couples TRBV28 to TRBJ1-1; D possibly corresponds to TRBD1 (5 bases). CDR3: CASTTGGTEAFF. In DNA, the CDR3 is TGTGCCAGCACCACGGGGGGGACTGAAGCTTTCTTT. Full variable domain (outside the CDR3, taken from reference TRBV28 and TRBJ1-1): DVKVTQSSRYLVKRTGEKVFLECVQDMDHENMFWYRQDPGLGLRLIYFSYDVKMKEKGDIPEGYSVSREKKERFSLILESASTNQTSMYLCASTTGGTEAFFGQGTRLTVV.